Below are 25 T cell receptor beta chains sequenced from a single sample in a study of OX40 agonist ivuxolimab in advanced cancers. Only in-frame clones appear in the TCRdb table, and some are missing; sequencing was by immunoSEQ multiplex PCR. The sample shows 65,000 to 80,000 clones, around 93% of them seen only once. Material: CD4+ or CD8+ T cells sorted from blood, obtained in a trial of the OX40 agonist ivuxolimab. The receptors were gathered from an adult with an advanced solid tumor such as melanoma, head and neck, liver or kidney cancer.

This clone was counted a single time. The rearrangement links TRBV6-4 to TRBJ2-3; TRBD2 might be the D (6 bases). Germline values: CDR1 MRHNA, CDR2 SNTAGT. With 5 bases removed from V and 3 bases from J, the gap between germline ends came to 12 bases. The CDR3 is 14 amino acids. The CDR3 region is CASSLSGETDTQYF. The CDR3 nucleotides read TGTGCCAGCAGTCTTTCGGGGGAAACAGATACGCAGTATTTT.

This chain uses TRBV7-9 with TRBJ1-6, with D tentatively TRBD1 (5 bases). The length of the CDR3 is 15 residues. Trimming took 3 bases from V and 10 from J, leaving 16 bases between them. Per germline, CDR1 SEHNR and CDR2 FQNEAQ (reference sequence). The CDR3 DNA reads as TGTGCCAGCAGCTTGAGTAAGGGGATAAAGTCACCCCTCCACTTT. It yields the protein CASSLSKGIKSPLHF.

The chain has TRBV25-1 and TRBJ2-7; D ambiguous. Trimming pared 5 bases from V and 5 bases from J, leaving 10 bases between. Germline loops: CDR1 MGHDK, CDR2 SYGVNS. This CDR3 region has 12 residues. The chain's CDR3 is CASSTERDEQYF. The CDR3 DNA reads TGTGCCAGCAGTACAGAAAGGGACGAGCAGTACTTC.

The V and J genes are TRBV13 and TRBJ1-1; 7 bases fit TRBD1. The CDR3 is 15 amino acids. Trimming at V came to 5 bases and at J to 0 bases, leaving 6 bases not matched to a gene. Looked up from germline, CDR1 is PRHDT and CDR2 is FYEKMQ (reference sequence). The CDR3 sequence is CASSPDRRMNTEAFF. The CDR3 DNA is TGTGCCAGCAGCCCGGACAGGCGGATGAACACTGAAGCTTTCTTT.

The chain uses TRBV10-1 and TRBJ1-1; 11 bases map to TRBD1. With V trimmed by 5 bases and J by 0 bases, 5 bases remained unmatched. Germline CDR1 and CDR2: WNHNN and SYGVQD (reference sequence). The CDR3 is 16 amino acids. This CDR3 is CASSRTGGPMNTEAFF. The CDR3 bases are TGCGCCAGCAGTCGGACAGGGGGCCCCATGAACACTGAAGCTTTCTTT.

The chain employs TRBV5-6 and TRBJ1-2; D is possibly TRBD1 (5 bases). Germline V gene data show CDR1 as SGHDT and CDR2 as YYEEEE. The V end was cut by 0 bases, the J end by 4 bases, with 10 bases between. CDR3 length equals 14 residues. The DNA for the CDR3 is TGTGCCAGCAGCTTGGGGCAGGGTAGCTATGGCTACACCTTC. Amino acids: CASSLGQGSYGYTF.

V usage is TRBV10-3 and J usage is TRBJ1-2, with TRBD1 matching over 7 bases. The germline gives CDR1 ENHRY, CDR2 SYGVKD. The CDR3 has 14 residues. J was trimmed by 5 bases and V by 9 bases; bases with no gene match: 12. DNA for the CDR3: TGTGCCATAACAACCCACGGGACAGAATATGGCTACACCTTC. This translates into CAITTHGTEYGYTF.

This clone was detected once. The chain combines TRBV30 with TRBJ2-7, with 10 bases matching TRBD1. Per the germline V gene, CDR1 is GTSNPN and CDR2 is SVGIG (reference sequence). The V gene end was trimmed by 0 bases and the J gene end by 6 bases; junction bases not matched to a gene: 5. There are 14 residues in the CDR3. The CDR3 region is CAWSVSGTGAEQYF. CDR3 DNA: TGTGCCTGGAGTGTATCCGGGACAGGGGCCGAGCAGTACTTC.

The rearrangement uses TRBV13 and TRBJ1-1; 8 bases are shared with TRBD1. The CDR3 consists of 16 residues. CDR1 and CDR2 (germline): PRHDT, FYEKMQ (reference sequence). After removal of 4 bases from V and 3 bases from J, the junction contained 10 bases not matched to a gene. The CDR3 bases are TGTGCCAGCAGCTCGAAAAATAACAGGGGGGACACTGAAGCTTTCTTT. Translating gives CASSSKNNRGDTEAFF.

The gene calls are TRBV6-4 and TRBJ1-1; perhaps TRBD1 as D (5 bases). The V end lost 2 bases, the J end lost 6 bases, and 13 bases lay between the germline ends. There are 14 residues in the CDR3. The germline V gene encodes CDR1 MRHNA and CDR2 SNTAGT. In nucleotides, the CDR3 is TGTGCCAGCAGTGACGACAGTCTGCTCCCTGAAGCTTTCTTT. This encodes CASSDDSLLPEAFF.

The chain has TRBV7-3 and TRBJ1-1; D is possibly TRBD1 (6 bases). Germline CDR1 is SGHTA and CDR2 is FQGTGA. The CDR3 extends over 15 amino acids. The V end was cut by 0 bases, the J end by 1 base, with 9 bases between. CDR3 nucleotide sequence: TGTGCCAGCAGCTTAACCCGCAGGGGGAACACTGAAGCTTTCTTT. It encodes CASSLTRRGNTEAFF.

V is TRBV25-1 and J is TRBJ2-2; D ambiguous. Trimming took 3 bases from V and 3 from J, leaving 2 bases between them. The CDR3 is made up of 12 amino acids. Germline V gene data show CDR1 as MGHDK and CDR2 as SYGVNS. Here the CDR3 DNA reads TGTGCCAGCAGTGATGACACCGGGGAGCTGTTTTTT. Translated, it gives CASSDDTGELFF.

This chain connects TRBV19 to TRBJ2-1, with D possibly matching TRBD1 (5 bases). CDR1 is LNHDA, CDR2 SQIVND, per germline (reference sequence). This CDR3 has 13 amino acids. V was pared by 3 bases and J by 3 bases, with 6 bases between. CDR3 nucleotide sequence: TGTGCCAGTAGTATGCAGGGCTACAATGAGCAGTTCTTC. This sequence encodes CASSMQGYNEQFF. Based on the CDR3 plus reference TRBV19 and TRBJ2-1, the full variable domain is DGGITQSPKYLFRKEGQNVTLSCEQNLNHDAMYWYRQDPGQGLRLIYYSQIVNDFQKGDIAEGYSVSREKKESFPLTVTSAQKNPTAFYLCASSMQGYNEQFFGPGTRLTVL.

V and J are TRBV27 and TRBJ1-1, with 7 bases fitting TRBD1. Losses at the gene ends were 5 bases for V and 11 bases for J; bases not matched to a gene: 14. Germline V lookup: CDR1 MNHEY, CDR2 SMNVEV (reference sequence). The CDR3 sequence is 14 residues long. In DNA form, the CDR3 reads TGTGCCAGCAGTCCCGTTGTGACAGGGTGGGGGGCTTTCTTT. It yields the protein CASSPVVTGWGAFF.

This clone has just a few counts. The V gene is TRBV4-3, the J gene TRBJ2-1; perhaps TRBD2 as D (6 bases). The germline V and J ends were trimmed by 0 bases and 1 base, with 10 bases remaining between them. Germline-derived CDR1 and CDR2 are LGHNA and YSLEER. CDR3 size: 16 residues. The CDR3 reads CASSQDLGGSYNEQFF. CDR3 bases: TGCGCCAGCAGCCAAGATCTCGGGGGATCCTACAATGAGCAGTTCTTC.

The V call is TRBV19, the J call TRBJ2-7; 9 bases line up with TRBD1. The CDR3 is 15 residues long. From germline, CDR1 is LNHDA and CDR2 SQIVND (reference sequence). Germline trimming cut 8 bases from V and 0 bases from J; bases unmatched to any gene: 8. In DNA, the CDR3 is TGTGCCAGTGAACCGGGACAGGGAATCTCCTACGAGCAGTACTTC. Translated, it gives CASEPGQGISYEQYF.

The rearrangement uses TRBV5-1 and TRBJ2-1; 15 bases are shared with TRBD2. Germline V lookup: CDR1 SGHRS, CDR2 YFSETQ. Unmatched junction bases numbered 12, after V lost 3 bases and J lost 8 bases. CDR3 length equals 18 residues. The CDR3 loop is CASSSGLAGGPWVDEQFF. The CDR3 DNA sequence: TGCGCCAGCAGCTCCGGACTAGCGGGGGGGCCCTGGGTCGATGAGCAGTTCTTC.

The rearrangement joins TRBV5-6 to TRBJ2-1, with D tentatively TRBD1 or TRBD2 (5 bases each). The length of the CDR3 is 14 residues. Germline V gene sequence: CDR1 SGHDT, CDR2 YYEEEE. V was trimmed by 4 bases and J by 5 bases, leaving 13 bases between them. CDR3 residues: CASSPGTAHNEQFF. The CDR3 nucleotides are TGTGCCAGCAGCCCAGGGACGGCCCACAATGAGCAGTTCTTC.

Written as DNA, the CDR3 is TGCGCCAGCAGTGGAAGGCAGCCGGAACCCTACGAGCAGTACTTC. Translated: CASSGRQPEPYEQYF. The V gene is TRBV10-2, the J gene TRBJ2-7; D gene ambiguous. The length of the CDR3 is 15 residues. V gave up 4 bases and J gave up 2 bases, with 15 bases separating them. Germline V gene lookup returns CDR1 WSHSY and CDR2 SAAADI.

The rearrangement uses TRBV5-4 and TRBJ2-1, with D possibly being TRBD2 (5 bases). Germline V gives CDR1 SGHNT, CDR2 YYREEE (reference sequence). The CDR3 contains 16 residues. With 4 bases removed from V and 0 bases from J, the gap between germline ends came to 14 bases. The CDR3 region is CASSPEDGSSYNEQFF. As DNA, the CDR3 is TGTGCCAGCAGCCCCGAGGATGGGAGCTCCTACAATGAGCAGTTCTTC.

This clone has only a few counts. This CDR3 reads CASSAGTRGYEQYF. CDR3 DNA sequence: TGTGCCAGCAGCGCCGGGACAAGAGGGTACGAGCAGTACTTC. V is TRBV9 and J is TRBJ2-7, with a possible D match to TRBD1 (6 bases). Germline CDR1 reads SGDLS; CDR2 reads YYNGEE. The V end lost 3 bases, the J end lost 4 bases, and 14 bases lay between the germline ends. The CDR3 sequence is 14 residues long.

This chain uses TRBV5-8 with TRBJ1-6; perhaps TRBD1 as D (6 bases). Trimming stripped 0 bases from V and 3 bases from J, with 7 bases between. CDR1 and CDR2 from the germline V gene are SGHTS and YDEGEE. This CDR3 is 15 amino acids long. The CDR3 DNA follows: TGTGCCAGCAGCTTGGCAGGGGACTATAATTCACCCCTCCACTTT. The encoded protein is CASSLAGDYNSPLHF.

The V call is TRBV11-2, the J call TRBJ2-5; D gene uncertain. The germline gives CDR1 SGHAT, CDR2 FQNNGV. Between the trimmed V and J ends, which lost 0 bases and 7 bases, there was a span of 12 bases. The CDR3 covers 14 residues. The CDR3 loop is CASSLEGEWLTQYF. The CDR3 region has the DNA TGTGCCAGCAGCTTAGAAGGAGAATGGTTGACCCAGTACTTC. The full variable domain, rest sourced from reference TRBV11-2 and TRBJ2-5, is EAGVAQSPRYKIIEKRQSVAFWCNPISGHATLYWYQQILGQGPKLLIQFQNNGVVDDSQLPKDRFSAERLKGVDSTLKIQPAKLEDSAVYLCASSLEGEWLTQYFGPGTRLLVL.

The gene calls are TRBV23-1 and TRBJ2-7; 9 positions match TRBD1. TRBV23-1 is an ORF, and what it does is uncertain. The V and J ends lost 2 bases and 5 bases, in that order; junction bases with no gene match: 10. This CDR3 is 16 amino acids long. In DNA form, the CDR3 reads TGCGCCAGCAGTCAACCCGCCGGGACAGGGAACCACGAGCAGTACTTC. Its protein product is CASSQPAGTGNHEQYF.

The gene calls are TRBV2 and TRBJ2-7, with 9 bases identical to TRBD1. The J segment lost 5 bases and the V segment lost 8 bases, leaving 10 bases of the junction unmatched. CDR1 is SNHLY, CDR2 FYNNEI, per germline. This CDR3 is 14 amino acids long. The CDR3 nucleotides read TGTGCCAGCTATGGGGGGACAGGGTACGACGAGCAGTACTTC. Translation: CASYGGTGYDEQYF.